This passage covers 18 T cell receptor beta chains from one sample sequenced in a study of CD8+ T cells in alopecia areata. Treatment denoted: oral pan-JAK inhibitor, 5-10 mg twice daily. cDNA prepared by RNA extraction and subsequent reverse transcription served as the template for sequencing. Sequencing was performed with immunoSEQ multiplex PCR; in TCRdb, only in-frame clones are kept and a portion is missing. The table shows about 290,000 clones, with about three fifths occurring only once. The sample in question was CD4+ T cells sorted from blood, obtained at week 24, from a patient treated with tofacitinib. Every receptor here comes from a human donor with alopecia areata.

The CDR3 region is CASSQDLRNEQYF. The CDR3 region has the DNA TGCGCCAGCAGCCAAGATCTCAGGAACGAGCAGTACTTC. This rearrangement joins TRBV4-1 to TRBJ2-7; no clear D. V lost 0 bases and J 5 bases, leaving 8 bases between the germline ends. The CDR3 is 13 amino acids. Germline V gene lookup returns CDR1 MGHRA and CDR2 YSYEKL.

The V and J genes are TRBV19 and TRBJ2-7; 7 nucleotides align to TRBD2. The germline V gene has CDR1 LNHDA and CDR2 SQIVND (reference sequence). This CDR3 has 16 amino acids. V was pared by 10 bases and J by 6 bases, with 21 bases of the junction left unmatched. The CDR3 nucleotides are TGTGCCACCAAATTCCTACGCCGCGGGGGAAGTGGCGAGCAGTACTTC. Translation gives CATKFLRRGGSGEQYF. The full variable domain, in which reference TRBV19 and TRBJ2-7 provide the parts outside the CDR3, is DGGITQSPKYLFRKEGQNVTLSCEQNLNHDAMYWYRQDPGQGLRLIYYSQIVNDFQKGDIAEGYSVSREKKESFPLTVTSAQKNPTAFYLCATKFLRRGGSGEQYFGPGTRLTVT.

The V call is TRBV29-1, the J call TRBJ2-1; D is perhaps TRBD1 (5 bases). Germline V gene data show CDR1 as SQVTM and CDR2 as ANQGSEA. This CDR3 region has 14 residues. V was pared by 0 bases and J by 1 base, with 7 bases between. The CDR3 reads CSVEDGASYNEQFF. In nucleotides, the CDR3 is TGCAGCGTTGAAGATGGGGCTTCCTACAATGAGCAGTTCTTC.

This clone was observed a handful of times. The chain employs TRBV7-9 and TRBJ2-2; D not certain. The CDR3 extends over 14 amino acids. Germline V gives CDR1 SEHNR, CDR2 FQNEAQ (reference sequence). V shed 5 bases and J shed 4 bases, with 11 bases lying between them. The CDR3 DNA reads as TGTGCCAGCAGCCCCCCGGTGACCACCGGGGAGCTGTTTTTT. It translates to CASSPPVTTGELFF. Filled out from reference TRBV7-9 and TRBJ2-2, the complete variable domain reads DTGVSQNPRHKITKRGQNVTFRCDPISEHNRLYWYRQTLGQGPEFLTYFQNEAQLEKSRLLSDRFSAERPKGSFSTLEIQRTEQGDSAMYLCASSPPVTTGELFFGEGSRLTVL.

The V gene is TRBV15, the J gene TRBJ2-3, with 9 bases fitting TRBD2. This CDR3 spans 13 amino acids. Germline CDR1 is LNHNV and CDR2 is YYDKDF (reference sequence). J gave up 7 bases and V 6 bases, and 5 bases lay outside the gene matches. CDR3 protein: CATRASGAYTQYF. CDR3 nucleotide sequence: TGTGCCACCAGAGCTAGCGGGGCCTATACGCAGTATTTT.

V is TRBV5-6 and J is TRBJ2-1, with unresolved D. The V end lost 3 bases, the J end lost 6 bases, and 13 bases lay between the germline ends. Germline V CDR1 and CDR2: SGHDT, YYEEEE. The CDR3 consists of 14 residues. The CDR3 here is CASSSPLESNEQFF. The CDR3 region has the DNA TGTGCCAGCAGCTCGCCTCTAGAATCCAATGAGCAGTTCTTC. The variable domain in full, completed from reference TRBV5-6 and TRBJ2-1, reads DAGVTQSPTHLIKTRGQQVTLRCSPKSGHDTVSWYQQALGQGPQFIFQYYEEEERQRGNFPDRFSGHQFPNYSSELNVNALLLGDSALYLCASSSPLESNEQFFGPGTRLTVL.

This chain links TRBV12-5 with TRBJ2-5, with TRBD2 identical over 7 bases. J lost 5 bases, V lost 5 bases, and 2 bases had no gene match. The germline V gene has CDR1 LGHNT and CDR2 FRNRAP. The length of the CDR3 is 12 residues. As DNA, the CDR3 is TGTGCTAGTGGTAGCGGGGCGGAGACCCAGTACTTC. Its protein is CASGSGAETQYF.

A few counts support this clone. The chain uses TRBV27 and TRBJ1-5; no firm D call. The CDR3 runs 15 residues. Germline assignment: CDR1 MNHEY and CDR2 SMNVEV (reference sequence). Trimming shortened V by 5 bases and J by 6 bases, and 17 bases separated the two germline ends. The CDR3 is CASSLSGGRVQPQHF. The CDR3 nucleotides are TGTGCCAGCAGTCTGAGTGGAGGTCGGGTTCAGCCCCAGCATTTT.

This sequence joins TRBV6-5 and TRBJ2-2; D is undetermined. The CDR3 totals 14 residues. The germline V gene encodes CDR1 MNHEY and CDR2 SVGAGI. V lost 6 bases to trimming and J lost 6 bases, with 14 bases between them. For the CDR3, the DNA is TGTGCCAGCAGCTATAGTCCGACGGCCGGGGAGCTGTTTTTT. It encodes CASSYSPTAGELFF.

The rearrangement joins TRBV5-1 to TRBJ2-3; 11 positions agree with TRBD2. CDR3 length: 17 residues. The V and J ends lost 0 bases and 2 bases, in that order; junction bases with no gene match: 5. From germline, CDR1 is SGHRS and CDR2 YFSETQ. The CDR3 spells CASSLGSSGGLTDTQYF. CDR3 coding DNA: TGCGCCAGCAGCTTGGGGTCTAGCGGGGGGCTCACAGATACGCAGTATTTT. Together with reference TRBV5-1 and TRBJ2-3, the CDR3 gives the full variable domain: KAGVTQTPRYLIKTRGQQVTLSCSPISGHRSVSWYQQTPGQGLQFLFEYFSETQRNKGNFPGRFSGRQFSNSRSEMNVSTLELGDSALYLCASSLGSSGGLTDTQYFGPGTRLTVL.

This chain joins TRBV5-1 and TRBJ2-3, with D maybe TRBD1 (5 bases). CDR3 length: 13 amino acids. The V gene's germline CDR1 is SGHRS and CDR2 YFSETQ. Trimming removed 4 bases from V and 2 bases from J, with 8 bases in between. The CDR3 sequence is CASSAGPTDTQYF. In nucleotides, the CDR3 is TGCGCCAGCAGCGCAGGGCCCACAGATACGCAGTATTTT.

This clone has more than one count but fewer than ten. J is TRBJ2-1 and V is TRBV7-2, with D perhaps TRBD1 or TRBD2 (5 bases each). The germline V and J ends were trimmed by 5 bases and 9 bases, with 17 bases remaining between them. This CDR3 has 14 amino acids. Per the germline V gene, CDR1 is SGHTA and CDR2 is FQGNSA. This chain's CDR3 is CASSITRIQGEQFF. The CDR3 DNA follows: TGTGCCAGCAGCATCACTAGAATTCAGGGTGAGCAGTTCTTC.

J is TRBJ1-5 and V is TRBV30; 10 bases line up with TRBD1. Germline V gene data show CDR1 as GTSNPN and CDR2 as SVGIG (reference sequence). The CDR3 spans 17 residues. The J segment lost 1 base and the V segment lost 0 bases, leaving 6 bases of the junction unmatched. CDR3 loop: CAWSVRTGGVSNQPQHF. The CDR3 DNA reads TGTGCCTGGAGTGTACGGACAGGGGGGGTGAGCAATCAGCCCCAGCATTTT.

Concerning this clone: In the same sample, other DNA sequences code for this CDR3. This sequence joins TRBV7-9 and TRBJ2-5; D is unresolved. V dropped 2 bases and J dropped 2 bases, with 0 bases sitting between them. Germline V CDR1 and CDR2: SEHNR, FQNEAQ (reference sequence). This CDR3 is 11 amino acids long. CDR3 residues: CASSLQETQYF. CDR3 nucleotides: TGTGCCAGCAGCTTACAAGAGACCCAGTACTTC.

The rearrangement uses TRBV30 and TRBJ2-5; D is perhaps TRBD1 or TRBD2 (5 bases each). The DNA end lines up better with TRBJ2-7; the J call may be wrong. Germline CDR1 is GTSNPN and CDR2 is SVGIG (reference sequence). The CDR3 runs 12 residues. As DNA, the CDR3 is TGTGCCTGGAGCCACGGGGCCTTCGAGCAGTACTTC. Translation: CAWSHGAFEQYF.

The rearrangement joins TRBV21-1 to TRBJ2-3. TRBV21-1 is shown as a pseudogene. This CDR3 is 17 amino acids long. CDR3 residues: CASSKALLRGDGDTQYF. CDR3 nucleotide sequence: TGTGCCAGCAGCAAAGCGCTTTTGAGGGGAGATGGAGATACGCAGTATTTT.

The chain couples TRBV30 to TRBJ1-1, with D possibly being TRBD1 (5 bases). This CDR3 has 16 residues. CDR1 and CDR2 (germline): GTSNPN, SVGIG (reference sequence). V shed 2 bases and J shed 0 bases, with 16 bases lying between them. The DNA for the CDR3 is TGTGCCTGGAGTATACCAGGGAAGGTAGTGAACACTGAAGCTTTCTTT. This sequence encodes CAWSIPGKVVNTEAFF. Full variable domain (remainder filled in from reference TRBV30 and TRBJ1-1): SQTIHQWPATLVQPVGSPLSLECTVEGTSNPNLYWYRQAAGRGLQLLFYSVGIGQISSEVPQNLSASRPQDRQFILSSKKLLLSDSGFYLCAWSIPGKVVNTEAFFGQGTRLTVV.

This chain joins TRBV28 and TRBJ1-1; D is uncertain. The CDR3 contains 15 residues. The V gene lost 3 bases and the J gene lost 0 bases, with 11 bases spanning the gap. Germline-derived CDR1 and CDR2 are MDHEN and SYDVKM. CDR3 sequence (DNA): TGTGCCAGCAGTTTTTTACTGGGGATGAACACTGAAGCTTTCTTT. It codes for CASSFLLGMNTEAFF. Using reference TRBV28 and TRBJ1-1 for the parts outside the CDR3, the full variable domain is DVKVTQSSRYLVKRTGEKVFLECVQDMDHENMFWYRQDPGLGLRLIYFSYDVKMKEKGDIPEGYSVSREKKERFSLILESASTNQTSMYLCASSFLLGMNTEAFFGQGTRLTVV.